Listed below are T cell receptor beta chains from one sample, sequenced in a study of blood T cell repertoires in COVID-19. Using immunoSEQ multiplex PCR, the repertoire was profiled, and TCRdb retains in-frame clones only, with some absent. The table lists 180,000 or so clones, approximately 87% of them singletons. Sequenced sample: peripheral blood. Source of these receptors: a man aged 35 to 55 with active or convalescent COVID-19. The CDR3 runs from the conserved cysteine through the conserved F or W. A D gene is named only where the DNA matches it firmly. Clone size is not always given. Where it is, it says once, few, many or a class for expanded clones.

J gene	D gene	V gene	clone size	CDR3 protein	CDR3 DNA
TRBJ2-7	TRBD1	TRBV28	.	CASSPIGQGSYEQYF	TGTGCCAGCAGTCCAATAGGACAGGGGTCCTACGAGCAGTACTTC
TRBJ2-7	.	TRBV14	.	CASSQDNRPPYEQYF	TGTGCCAGCAGCCAAGACAACAGGCCTCCCTACGAGCAGTACTTC
TRBJ1-1	TRBD1	TRBV30	.	CAWNKGANTEAFF	TGTGCCTGGAACAAGGGGGCGAACACTGAAGCTTTCTTT
TRBJ2-1	TRBD2	TRBV6-5	once	CASRTGTTIFF	TGTGCCAGCAGGACCGGGACTACCATTTTCTTC
TRBJ2-3	TRBD2	TRBV7-8	.	CASSLKIAGATDTQYF	TGTGCCAGCAGCTTAAAGATAGCGGGGGCCACAGATACGCAGTATTTT
TRBJ2-7	TRBD2	TRBV27	.	CASSHSGGEQYF	TGTGCCAGCAGCCACTCGGGGGGCGAGCAGTACTTC
TRBJ1-5	TRBD1	TRBV15	.	CATSRDSATGDGNQPQHF	TGTGCCACCAGCAGAGATAGCGCTACAGGGGACGGCAATCAGCCCCAGCATTTT
TRBJ2-7	.	TRBV2	.	CASSAKITGEQYF	TGTGCCAGCAGTGCCAAGATTACAGGGGAGCAGTACTTC
TRBJ2-1	.	TRBV2	once	CASKVEGSYNEQFF	TGTGCCAGCAAGGTTGAGGGCAGCTACAATGAGCAGTTCTTC
TRBJ1-1	.	TRBV2	once	CASSEWGGLWNTEAFF	TGTGCCAGCAGTGAATGGGGGGGACTCTGGAACACTGAAGCTTTCTTT
TRBJ1-4	.	TRBV10-3	.	CAISPGQGGFYEKLFF	TGTGCCATCAGTCCGGGACAAGGGGGTTTCTATGAAAAACTGTTTTTT
TRBJ1-2	TRBD1	TRBV6-5	many	CASSFRGEPYGYTF	TGTGCCAGCAGTTTCAGGGGGGAGCCCTATGGCTACACCTTC
TRBJ1-2	.	TRBV30	.	CAWSPGRNNYGYTF	TGTGCCTGGAGCCCAGGGCGCAATAACTATGGCTACACCTTC
TRBJ1-5	.	TRBV7-2	.	CASSLGAIFSNQPQHF	TGTGCCAGCAGCTTAGGGGCGATTTTTAGCAATCAGCCCCAGCATTTT
TRBJ1-1	.	TRBV24-1	.	CATSEGTSGNTEAFF	TGTGCCACCAGTGAGGGAACTAGTGGGAACACTGAAGCTTTCTTT
TRBJ1-3	.	TRBV6-5	.	CASRRDTYSGNTIYF	TGTGCCAGCAGGAGGGACACTTACTCTGGAAACACCATATATTTT
TRBJ1-1	TRBD1	TRBV19	few	CASGKQGSMNTEAFF	TGTGCCAGTGGTAAACAGGGGTCCATGAACACTGAAGCTTTCTTT
TRBJ1-5	.	TRBV12-3/TRBV12-4	.	CASGQPQHF	TGTGCCAGCGGCCAGCCCCAGCATTTT
TRBJ2-7	TRBD2	TRBV27	.	CASSARTSGYEQYF	TGTGCCAGCAGTGCACGGACTAGCGGGTACGAGCAGTACTTC
TRBJ1-6	TRBD1	TRBV14	few	CASRQTGTANSPLHF	TGTGCCAGCAGACAGACCGGGACAGCAAATTCACCCCTCCACTTT
TRBJ2-1	.	TRBV5-4	.	CASDRGQGGRYNEQFF	TGTGCCAGCGATAGGGGGCAGGGGGGAAGATACAATGAGCAGTTCTTC
TRBJ2-1	TRBD2	TRBV30	.	CAWSVRASGGPAGGHEQFF	TGTGCCTGGAGTGTACGAGCTAGCGGGGGCCCGGCGGGGGGGCATGAGCAGTTCTTC
TRBJ1-2	TRBD1	TRBV9	.	CASSVGLQGAGYGYTF	TGTGCCAGCAGCGTAGGTTTACAGGGGGCCGGTTATGGCTACACCTTC
TRBJ1-6	TRBD1	TRBV19	.	CASSLLDRGSPLHF	TGTGCCAGTAGTCTCCTAGACAGGGGCTCACCCCTCCACTTT
TRBJ2-1	TRBD1	TRBV19	once	CASSSPGQGLNEQFF	TGTGCCAGTAGCTCACCGGGACAGGGTCTAAATGAGCAGTTCTTC
TRBJ1-2	.	TRBV27	.	CASSSEGGGYTF	TGTGCCAGCAGTTCCGAGGGGGGGGGCTACACCTTC
TRBJ2-5	TRBD1	TRBV6-5	.	CASRLDRGLETQYF	TGTGCCAGCAGATTGGACAGGGGGCTGGAGACCCAGTACTTC
TRBJ1-1	TRBD1	TRBV2	once	CASSLDRPNMWAFF	TGTGCCAGCAGTTTGGACAGGCCGAACATGTGGGCTTTCTTT
TRBJ2-7	TRBD1	TRBV10-1	.	CASSGTGTGYDEQYF	TGCGCCAGCAGTGGGACCGGGACAGGGTATGACGAGCAGTACTTC
TRBJ2-6	.	TRBV2	.	CASTLRGAANVLTF	TGTGCCAGCACACTCAGGGGTGCGGCCAACGTCCTGACTTTC
TRBJ1-4	.	TRBV15	.	CATSRSAATNEKLFF	TGTGCCACCAGCAGGTCAGCGGCAACTAATGAAAAACTGTTTTTT
TRBJ1-2	TRBD1	TRBV5-4	.	CASSMDRVGYTF	TGTGCCAGCAGCATGGACAGGGTTGGCTACACCTTC
TRBJ1-1	.	TRBV7-8	.	CASSLDKGISTEAFF	TGTGCCAGCAGCTTAGATAAGGGGATTAGCACTGAAGCTTTCTTT
TRBJ2-2	.	TRBV24-1	.	CATSDFEGAGELFF	TGTGCCACCAGTGATTTTGAGGGGGCCGGGGAGCTGTTTTTT
TRBJ1-2	TRBD1	TRBV30	.	CAWRGDSYGYTF	TGTGCCTGGAGGGGGGACAGCTATGGCTACACCTTC
TRBJ1-2	TRBD1	TRBV10-3	.	CAIRGTGGDYGYTF	TGTGCCATCAGGGGGACAGGGGGAGACTATGGCTACACCTTC
TRBJ2-4	TRBD1	TRBV5-8	.	CASSSGTGGIAKNIQYF	TGTGCCAGCAGCTCTGGGACAGGGGGGATAGCCAAAAACATTCAGTACTTC
TRBJ1-2	.	TRBV5-1	.	CASSLDLTLGYTF	TGCGCCAGCAGCTTGGACTTAACGCTGGGCTACACCTTC
TRBJ2-7	.	TRBV7-8	.	CASSSGQYEQYF	TGTGCCAGCAGCTCTGGACAGTACGAGCAGTACTTC
TRBJ1-2	TRBD1	TRBV6-2/TRBV6-3	.	CASSNGQGFGYTF	TGTGCCAGCAGTAACGGACAGGGGTTTGGCTACACCTTC
TRBJ2-5	.	TRBV15	.	CATSRDPSRWREGERETQYF	TGTGCCACCAGCAGAGACCCCTCCCGGTGGCGGGAAGGGGAGAGGGAGACCCAGTACTTC
TRBJ1-2	TRBD1	TRBV10-1	.	CASSPDRYRGYTF	TGCGCCAGCAGCCCGGACAGGTATCGAGGCTACACCTTC
TRBJ2-1	.	TRBV7-2	.	CASSLRNHNEQFF	TGTGCCAGCAGCTTGCGGAACCACAATGAGCAGTTCTTC
TRBJ2-2	.	TRBV3-1/TRBV3-2	.	CASSQVEGNTGELFF	TGTGCCAGCAGCCAAGTGGAGGGGAACACCGGGGAGCTGTTTTTT
TRBJ2-2	TRBD2	TRBV4-3	once	CASSQDNSGFPGGTGELFF	TGCGCCAGCAGCCAAGATAATAGCGGGTTCCCAGGAGGCACCGGGGAGCTGTTTTTT
TRBJ1-5	.	TRBV5-6	.	CASSVGLRGNQPQHF	TGTGCCAGCAGCGTCGGCCTGCGGGGCAATCAGCCCCAGCATTTT
TRBJ2-5	TRBD2	TRBV11-3	.	CASSLMLLAGGLETQYF	TGTGCCAGCAGCTTAATGTTGTTGGCGGGGGGCTTGGAGACCCAGTACTTC
TRBJ1-1	.	TRBV7-8	.	CASTPGQANTEAFF	TGTGCCAGCACCCCGGGACAAGCAAACACTGAAGCTTTCTTT
TRBJ1-2	TRBD1	TRBV2	.	CASHPGGGGVNYGYTF	TGTGCCAGCCACCCAGGGGGCGGGGGCGTTAACTATGGCTACACCTTC
TRBJ1-1	TRBD1	TRBV7-9	.	CASSLSTGGHTEAFF	TGTGCCAGCAGCTTGAGTACAGGGGGACACACTGAAGCTTTCTTT
TRBJ1-1	.	TRBV9	once	CASTVSQLNTEAFF	TGTGCCAGCACCGTAAGTCAGTTGAACACTGAAGCTTTCTTT
TRBJ2-7	.	TRBV5-6	.	CASSLEQGYEQYF	TGTGCCAGCAGCTTGGAACAGGGCTACGAGCAGTACTTC
TRBJ1-1	.	TRBV7-8	.	CASSLSAGRGTEAFF	TGTGCCAGCAGCTTATCCGCAGGCAGGGGAACTGAAGCTTTCTTT
TRBJ2-7	TRBD1	TRBV4-2	.	CASSPTTGGGYEQYF	TGTGCCAGCAGCCCGACAACAGGGGGTGGCTACGAGCAGTACTTC
TRBJ1-1	.	TRBV7-2	.	CASSLVGGGPTEAFF	TGTGCCAGCAGCTTAGTGGGGGGGGGACCCACTGAAGCTTTCTTT
TRBJ2-5	.	TRBV6-6	few	CASSPQETQYF	TGTGCCAGCAGTCCTCAGGAGACCCAGTACTTC
TRBJ1-2	.	TRBV28	.	CASSIPTGSGDYGYTF	TGTGCCAGCAGTATACCAACCGGTAGCGGGGACTATGGCTACACCTTC
TRBJ1-5	.	TRBV27	.	CASSWIRGSNQPQHF	TGTGCCAGCAGTTGGATTCGGGGGAGCAATCAGCCCCAGCATTTT